This T cell receptor (beta chain) originates from a study of Graves' ophthalmopathy and Graves' hyperthyroidism. Overall study results and limits: With approximately 90% sensitivity and roughly 76% specificity, a 13-signature model separated ophthalmopathy from stable hyperthyroidism.

This clonotype was counted a few times. Its antigen is unidentified. Germline and junction disagree at one end, which may indicate a read error. Per germline, CDR1 MNHEY and CDR2 SVGEGT. This CDR3 comprises 16 residues. Amplified material comprised TCR beta CDR3 regions derived from RNA transcripts. In the first round, RT-PCR was carried out with HTBI primers, and a multiplex PCR formed the second round. TCRdb redid the calling of the multiplex PCR reads with MiXCR, one entry per CDR3 protein. The sample holds about 400,000 distinct CDR3 sequences, less than 20% seen once. Source material: peripheral blood. The TCR originated in a woman aged 18-35 years with stable Graves' hyperthyroidism. The chain links TRBV6-2 or TRBV6-3 to TRBJ1-1, with TRBD1 matching over 7 bases. CDR3 loop: CASTPLGTAKNAEAFF. In DNA, the CDR3 is TGTGCCAGCACCCCCCTTGGGACAGCAAAGAACGCTGAAGCTTTCTTT.